The 19 T cell receptor beta chains below all came from one sample that was sequenced in a study of tissue T cells after allogeneic stem cell transplantation. Repertoires were generated with immunoSEQ multiplex PCR, while TCRdb's copy carries only in-frame clones and drops some. The repertoire holds 48,000 or so clones, with around 67% as singletons. Sequences were obtained from sorted cells pooled from one or two spleens. Source of these receptors: a pool of C57BL/6 mice in good health.

Of note for this clone: Gene names refer to mouse genes. The missing CDR3 end, 1 residue past where the read stops, is filled in from the germline J gene. The chain has TRBV1 and TRBJ2-3; 7 bases map to TRBD1. CDR3 length: 16 residues. CDR1 and CDR2 from the germline V gene are NSQYPW and LRSPGD (reference sequence). Trimming at V came to 2 bases and at J to 3 bases, leaving 8 bases not matched to a gene. The CDR3 loop is CTCSASRQGGAETLYF. The sequenced part of the CDR3 DNA is TGCACCTGCAGTGCATCGCGACAGGGTGGGGCAGAAACGCTGTAT.

With regard to this clone: Gene names follow the mouse nomenclature. The read terminates 1 residue ahead of where the CDR3 ends, so the germline J gene completes it. The V call is TRBV12-2, the J call TRBJ2-1; 7 bases line up with TRBD2. Germline values: CDR1 SGHLS, CDR2 HYDKME. Germline trimming cut 2 bases from V and 1 base from J; bases unmatched to any gene: 4. The CDR3 is 15 amino acids. The sequenced CDR3 bases are TGTGCCAGCTCTCAACTGGGGAAGAACTATGCTGAGCAGTTC. Encoded protein: CASSQLGKNYAEQF. The whole CDR3 protein reads CASSQLGKNYAEQFF.

Worth noting for this clone: The genes and germline here are from mouse. The read is 1 residue too short to cover the CDR3 end, so that end is filled in from the germline J gene. V usage is TRBV4 and J usage is TRBJ2-1; 7 bases fit TRBD1. The CDR3 runs 13 residues. The V gene's germline CDR1 is LGHDT and CDR2 YNNKQL (reference sequence). The junction had 2 bases not matched to a gene; V was cut back by 5 bases and J by 4 bases. The CDR3 sequence: CASSPGQYAEQFF. The CDR3 DNA, read in part, is TGTGCCAGCAGCCCGGGACAGTATGCTGAGCAGTTC.

A note on this clone: Gene names follow the mouse nomenclature. Different DNA sequences within this sample yield the same CDR3. CDR3 loop: CGASANSDYTF. The CDR3 bases that were read are TGTGGTGCCTCAGCAAACTCCGACTACACC. This chain uses TRBV20 with TRBJ1-2; D remains unclear. Coverage ceases 1 residue before the CDR3 finishes, and the germline J gene fills in the end. The CDR3 has 11 amino acids. Germline V gene data show CDR1 as GFQATS and CDR2 as STVNSAI. Trimming removed 6 bases from V and 0 bases from J, with 5 bases in between.

Details on this clone: The germline and genes are mouse ones. The read terminates 1 residue ahead of where the CDR3 ends, so the germline J gene completes it. The chain uses TRBV2 and TRBJ2-2; 7 bases align to TRBD1. With 0 bases clipped from V and 4 bases from J, the junction kept 2 bases outside the gene matches. The CDR3 spans 15 residues. The germline V gene encodes CDR1 LGHNA and CDR2 YSYQKL. CDR3 in amino acids: CASSQDGTVTGQLYF. Incomplete CDR3 DNA: TGTGCCAGCAGCCAAGATGGGACAGTCACCGGGCAGCTCTAC.

As concerns this clone: Genes and germline are mouse. The sequence runs out 1 residue before the end of the CDR3; the remainder is reconstructed from the germline J gene. The chain joins TRBV19 to TRBJ2-2; 7 bases agree with TRBD2. The V and J ends lost 1 base and 0 bases, in that order; junction bases with no gene match: 3. The CDR3 consists of 16 residues. Germline CDR1 is FNHDT and CDR2 is SITEND (reference sequence). The covered CDR3 bases are TGTGCCAGCAGTATAAAGTGGGGGGCAAACACCGGGCAGCTCTAC. The encoded protein is CASSIKWGANTGQLY. The CDR3 in full is CASSIKWGANTGQLYF.

A note on this clone: Germline and genes: mouse. The read comes to an end 1 residue before the CDR3 does, leaving the germline J gene to fill in the end. The chain recombines TRBV29 with TRBJ2-7; 7 nucleotides line up with TRBD1. Germline CDR1 reads MSHET; CDR2 reads SYDVDS. The V and J ends lost 6 bases and 5 bases, in that order; junction bases with no gene match: 4. This CDR3 contains 12 residues. The CDR3 DNA, read in part, is TGTGCTAGCAGCCCCACAGGGGATGAACAGTAC. Translating it yields CASSPTGDEQY. The full CDR3 is CASSPTGDEQYF. The full variable domain, with the rest looked up from reference TRBV29 and TRBJ2-7, is DMKVTQMPRYLIKRMGENVLLECGQDMSHETMYWYRQDPGLGLQLIYISYDVDSNSEGDIPKGYRVSRKKREHFSLILDSAKTNQTSVYFCASSPTGDEQYFGPGTRLTVL.

Concerning this clone itself: Mouse gene names apply. This CDR3 reads CASSHRDRGDTEVFF. The sequenced part of the CDR3 DNA is TGTGCCAGCAGTCACCGGGACAGGGGGGACACAGAAGTCTTC. The V gene is TRBV24, the J gene TRBJ1-1; 11 nucleotides match TRBD1. The read finishes 1 residue shy of the CDR3 end, and the germline J gene is used to complete it. After removal of 4 bases from V and 3 bases from J, the junction contained 4 bases not matched to a gene. From germline, CDR1 is KGHTA and CDR2 FRNEEI. CDR3 size: 15 residues.

Regarding this clone: The gene names here belong to mouse. The sequence runs out 1 residue before the end of the CDR3; the remainder is reconstructed from the germline J gene. This sequence joins TRBV17 and TRBJ2-7, with D hard to call. V lost 3 bases, J lost 5 bases, and 2 bases lay in between. Germline assignment: CDR1 MNHDT and CDR2 YYDKIL. This CDR3 is built from 10 residues. The CDR3 here is CASSSNEQYF. CDR3 DNA (partial): TGTGCTAGCAGTAGTAATGAACAGTAC.

Comments on this clone: Gene names and germline refer to mouse. The read stops 1 residue short of the end of the CDR3; the missing end is completed from the germline J gene. This sequence joins TRBV26 and TRBJ2-5, with D tentatively TRBD2 (6 bases). The V gene lost 4 bases and the J gene lost 2 bases, with 7 bases spanning the gap. Germline CDR1 KGHPV, CDR2 FQNQEV (reference sequence). This CDR3 region has 13 residues. Incomplete CDR3 DNA: TGTGCCAGCAGTCGGACTGCCCAAGACACCCAGTAC. Encoded protein: CASSRTAQDTQY. In full, the CDR3 reads CASSRTAQDTQYF.

Notes on this clone: Gene names denote mouse genes. The read terminates 1 residue ahead of where the CDR3 ends, so the germline J gene completes it. The chain joins TRBV31 to TRBJ1-3; D is ambiguous. Trimming left V 0 bases short and J 0 bases short, with 6 bases between. The V gene's germline CDR1 is GKSSPN and CDR2 SITVG. The CDR3 runs 14 residues. This chain's CDR3 is CAWSLGNSGNTLYF. CDR3 DNA, as far as it was read: TGTGCCTGGAGTCTAGGCAATTCTGGAAATACGCTCTAT.

With respect to this clone: Gene labels here are mouse ones. Read sequence stops 1 residue before the CDR3 end, and the germline J gene provides the missing end. The rearrangement links TRBV29 to TRBJ1-1, with a possible D match to TRBD1 (6 bases). CDR3 length: 13 residues. CDR1 is MSHET, CDR2 SYDVDS, per germline. The V gene lost 5 bases and the J gene lost 0 bases, with 7 bases spanning the gap. The sequenced part of the CDR3 DNA is TGTGCTAGCAGTACAGGGTCAAACACAGAAGTCTTC. It translates to CASSTGSNTEVF. The full CDR3 protein reads CASSTGSNTEVFF.

To note about this clone: Any gene name here is a mouse gene name. The read falls 1 residue short of the CDR3 end, and the missing part is taken from the germline J gene. This chain links TRBV5 with TRBJ2-3; no clear D gene. CDR1 LGHNA and CDR2 YNLKQL come from the germline V gene (reference sequence). V was clipped by 1 base and J by 3 bases, with 8 bases between them. The CDR3 is 14 residues long. The sequenced CDR3 bases are TGTGCCAGCAGCCAAGCACGGGGAGCAGAAACGCTGTAT. It yields the protein CASSQARGAETLY. The complete CDR3 reads CASSQARGAETLYF.

Points on this clone: Here the gene names and germline are mouse. Read sequence stops 1 residue before the CDR3 end, and the germline J gene provides the missing end. The V and J genes are TRBV3 and TRBJ2-4; TRBD1 agrees at 7 bases. V shed 3 bases, J shed 4 bases, and the junction held 4 bases outside the gene matches. The CDR3 extends over 14 amino acids. Germline assignment: CDR1 SNHLY and CDR2 FYNGKV (reference sequence). CDR3 bases read: TGTGCCAGCAGCTTGTACAGGGGAGAAAACACCTTGTAC. It codes for CASSLYRGENTLY. The CDR3, in full, reads CASSLYRGENTLYF.

As to this clone: Gene names follow the mouse nomenclature. CDR3 region: CASSFGTGGAEQFF. The part of the CDR3 DNA that was read is TGTGCCAGCAGCTTCGGGACAGGGGGTGCTGAGCAGTTC. This chain connects TRBV3 to TRBJ2-1; 11 positions match TRBD1. Sequencing ends 1 residue short of the CDR3 end; the germline J gene provides the rest. The CDR3 contains 14 residues. The V and J ends lost 3 bases and 6 bases, in that order; junction bases with no gene match: 1. The germline V gene encodes CDR1 SNHLY and CDR2 FYNGKV (reference sequence).

A note on this clone: Gene names and germline refer to mouse. Read coverage stops 1 residue before the CDR3 terminus; the germline J gene supplies the remainder. This rearrangement joins TRBV3 to TRBJ1-4; possibly TRBD1 for D (6 bases). The germline V and J ends were trimmed by 5 bases and 4 bases, with 8 bases remaining between them. The CDR3 spans 13 residues. In germline, CDR1 is SNHLY, CDR2 FYNGKV (reference sequence). The DNA read from the CDR3 is TGTGCCAGCAGCCGGGACAACAACGAAAGATTATTT. Translation: CASSRDNNERLF. Given in full, the CDR3 is CASSRDNNERLFF.

Regarding this clone: Gene names are the mouse ones. Coverage ceases 1 residue before the CDR3 finishes, and the germline J gene fills in the end. The V call is TRBV19, the J call TRBJ2-5, with TRBD2 as a possible D gene (7 bases). The V gene lost 0 bases and the J gene lost 0 bases, with 11 bases spanning the gap. The CDR3 contains 16 residues. The germline V gene encodes CDR1 FNHDT and CDR2 SITEND (reference sequence). CDR3 DNA (partial): TGTGCCAGCAGTATAGCCTGGGGGCTTAACCAAGACACCCAGTAC. It translates to CASSIAWGLNQDTQY. The whole CDR3 protein is CASSIAWGLNQDTQYF.

As to this clone: The listed genes are named as in mouse. The CDR3 end lies 1 residue beyond the end of the read and is filled in from the germline J gene. The chain combines TRBV5 with TRBJ2-3; TRBD2 agrees at 9 bases. Germline trimming cut 5 bases from V and 1 base from J; bases unmatched to any gene: 7. CDR3 length: 16 residues. Germline V gives CDR1 LGHNA, CDR2 YNLKQL (reference sequence). The chain's CDR3 is CASSSRLGVGAETLYF. The DNA read from the CDR3 is TGTGCCAGCAGCTCTCGACTGGGGGTAGGTGCAGAAACGCTGTAT.

This clone was recorded once. The gene names given are mouse names. The read ends 1 residue shy of where the CDR3 ends; the end is completed using the germline J gene. This rearrangement joins TRBV13-3 to TRBJ1-3, with 7 positions matching TRBD1. Germline V gene sequence: CDR1 NNHDY, CDR2 SYVADS. There are 14 residues in the CDR3. Trimming removed 3 bases from V and 3 bases from J; junction bases left unmatched: 3. CDR3 DNA, as far as it was read: TGTGCCAGCAGTGCGGCAGGGGGTGGAAATACGCTCTAT. Its translation: CASSAAGGGNTLY. The CDR3 reads in full as CASSAAGGGNTLYF.